Below, one T cell receptor beta chain is given with its context. The data were produced by immunoSEQ multiplex PCR, yet TCRdb's version contains in-frame clones alone and is incomplete. Here the sample spans tens of thousands of clones, 75% to 90% being singletons. This entry belongs to a study of PD-1 blockade in classical Hodgkin lymphoma. The germline V and J ends were trimmed by 1 base and 7 bases, with 18 bases remaining between them. CDR3 length: 15 residues. Germline loops: CDR1 SGHKS, CDR2 YYEKEE (reference sequence). Time point specified: cycle 4 day 1 (C4D1), after more than five weeks of nivolumab. There was relapse after autologous stem cell transplantation in every patient, and there was variation in brentuximab vedotin exposure. Magnetic negative selection was used to purify CD4+ T cells from thawed PBMCs.

This receptor was taken from a human donor with classical Hodgkin lymphoma. This sample comprised CD4+ T cells from blood, obtained before the fourth cycle of nivolumab. The chain joins TRBV5-5 to TRBJ2-7; D is possibly TRBD2 (6 bases). The DNA of the CDR3 is TGTGCCAGCAGCTTGACCGCTCTGGGTCGGGGGGAGCAGTACTTC. Translation: CASSLTALGRGEQYF.